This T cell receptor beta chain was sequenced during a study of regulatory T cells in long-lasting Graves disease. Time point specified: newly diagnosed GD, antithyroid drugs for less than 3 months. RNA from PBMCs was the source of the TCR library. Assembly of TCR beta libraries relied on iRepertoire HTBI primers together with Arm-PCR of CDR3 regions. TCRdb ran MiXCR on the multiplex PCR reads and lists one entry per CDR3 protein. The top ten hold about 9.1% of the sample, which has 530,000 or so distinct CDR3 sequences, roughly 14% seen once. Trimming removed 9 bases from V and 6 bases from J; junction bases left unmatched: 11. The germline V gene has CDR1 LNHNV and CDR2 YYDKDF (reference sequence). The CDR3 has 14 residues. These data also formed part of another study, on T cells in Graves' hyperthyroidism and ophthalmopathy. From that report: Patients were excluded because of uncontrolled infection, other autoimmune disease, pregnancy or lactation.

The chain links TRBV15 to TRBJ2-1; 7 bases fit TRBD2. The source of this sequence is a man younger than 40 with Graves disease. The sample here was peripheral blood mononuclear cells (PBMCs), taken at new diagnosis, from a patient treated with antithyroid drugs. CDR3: CATSPRGVSNEQFF. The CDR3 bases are TGTGCCACTAGCCCCCGGGGGGTCAGCAATGAGCAGTTCTTC.